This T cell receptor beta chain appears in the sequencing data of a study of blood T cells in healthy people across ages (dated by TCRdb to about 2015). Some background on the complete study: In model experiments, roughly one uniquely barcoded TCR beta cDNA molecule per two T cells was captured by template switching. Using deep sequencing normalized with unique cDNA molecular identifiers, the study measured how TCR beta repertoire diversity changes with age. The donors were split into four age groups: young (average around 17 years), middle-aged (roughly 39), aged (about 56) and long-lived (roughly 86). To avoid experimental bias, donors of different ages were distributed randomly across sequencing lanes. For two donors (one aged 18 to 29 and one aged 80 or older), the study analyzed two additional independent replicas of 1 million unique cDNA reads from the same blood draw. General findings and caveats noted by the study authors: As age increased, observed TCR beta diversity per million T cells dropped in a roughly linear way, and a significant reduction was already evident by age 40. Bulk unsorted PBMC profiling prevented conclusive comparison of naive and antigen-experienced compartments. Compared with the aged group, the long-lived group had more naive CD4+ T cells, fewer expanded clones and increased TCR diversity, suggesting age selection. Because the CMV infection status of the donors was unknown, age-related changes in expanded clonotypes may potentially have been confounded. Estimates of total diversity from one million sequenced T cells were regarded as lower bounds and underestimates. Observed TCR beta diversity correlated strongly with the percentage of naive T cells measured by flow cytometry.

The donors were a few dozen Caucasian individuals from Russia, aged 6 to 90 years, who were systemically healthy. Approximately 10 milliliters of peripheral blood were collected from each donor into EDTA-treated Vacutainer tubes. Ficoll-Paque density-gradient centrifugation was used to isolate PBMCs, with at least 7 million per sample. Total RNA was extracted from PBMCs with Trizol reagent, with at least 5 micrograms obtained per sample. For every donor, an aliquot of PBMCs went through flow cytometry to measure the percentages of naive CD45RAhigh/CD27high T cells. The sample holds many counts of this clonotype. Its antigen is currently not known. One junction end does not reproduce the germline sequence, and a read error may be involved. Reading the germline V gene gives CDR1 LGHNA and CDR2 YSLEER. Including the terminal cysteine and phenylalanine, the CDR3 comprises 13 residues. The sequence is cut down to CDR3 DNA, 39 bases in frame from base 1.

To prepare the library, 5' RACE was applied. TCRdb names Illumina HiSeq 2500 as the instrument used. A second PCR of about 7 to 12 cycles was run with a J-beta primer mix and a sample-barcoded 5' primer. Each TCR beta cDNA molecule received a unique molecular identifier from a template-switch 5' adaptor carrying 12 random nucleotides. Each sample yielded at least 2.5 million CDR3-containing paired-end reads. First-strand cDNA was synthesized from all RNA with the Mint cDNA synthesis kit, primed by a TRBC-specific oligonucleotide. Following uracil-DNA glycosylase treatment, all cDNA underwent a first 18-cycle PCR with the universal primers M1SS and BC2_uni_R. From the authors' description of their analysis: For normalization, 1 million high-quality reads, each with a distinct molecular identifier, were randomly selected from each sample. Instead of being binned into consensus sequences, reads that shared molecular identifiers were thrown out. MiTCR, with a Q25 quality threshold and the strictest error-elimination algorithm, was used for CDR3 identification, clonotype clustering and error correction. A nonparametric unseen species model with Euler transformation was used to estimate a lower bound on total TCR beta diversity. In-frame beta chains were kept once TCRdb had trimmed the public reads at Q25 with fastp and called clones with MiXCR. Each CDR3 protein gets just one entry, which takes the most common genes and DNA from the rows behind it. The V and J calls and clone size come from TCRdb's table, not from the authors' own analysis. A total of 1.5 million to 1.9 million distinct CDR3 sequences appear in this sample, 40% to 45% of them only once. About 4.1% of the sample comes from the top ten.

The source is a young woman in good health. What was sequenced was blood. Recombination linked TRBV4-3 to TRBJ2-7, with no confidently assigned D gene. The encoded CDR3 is CASSQDLAYEQYF. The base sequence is TGTGCCAGCAGCCAAGACCTGGCCTACGAGCAGTACTTC.